The TCR beta chain described here comes from a study of blood T cell repertoires in COVID-19. Overall study context: From T cells, B-cell-depleted T cells, or PBMCs came the material, which was cDNA or gDNA.

Germline values: CDR1 MGHRA, CDR2 YSYEKL. The J segment lost 2 bases and the V segment lost 1 base, leaving 4 bases of the junction unmatched. The CDR3 length is 17 residues. Original analysis: Amplification of reference gene primers provided the estimated nucleated cell counts. The assay was immunoSEQ multiplex PCR, and TCRdb's table has in-frame clones only and misses some. That table supplies the V and J calls and clone size; D and trimming were determined from the DNA. The top ten hold over 3.5% of the sample, which has fewer than 180,000 clones, around 87% seen once. The origin of this receptor is a woman aged 55 to 70 with active or convalescent COVID-19. Sequencing used peripheral blood. The rearrangement joins TRBV4-1 to TRBJ2-3, with TRBD2 identical over 12 bases. CDR3 in amino acids: CASSQGPSGGVTDTQYF. The CDR3 coding sequence is TGCGCCAGCAGCCAAGGACCTAGCGGGGGGGTCACAGATACGCAGTATTTT.